This T cell receptor (beta chain) was retrieved from a study of cytomegalovirus exposure and HLA in healthy donors. Turning to the study itself: The roughly 700 first-cohort repertoires and the 95 to 150 validation repertoires shared the same platform, a later analysis reported.

Only in-frame clones appear in the TCRdb table, and some are missing; sequencing was by immunoSEQ multiplex PCR. The sample holds approximately 220,000 clones; about 90% are singletons and the top ten take approximately 0.99%. The study drew the donors from its approximately 120-subject validation cohort, separate from the approximately 700-subject first cohort. Notes on the study in general: Subsequent analysis showed first-cohort TCR clusters tending to co-occur in approximately 120 validation repertoires.

The table lists this clone with a few counts. Its antigen is not identified. CDR1 MNHNS and CDR2 SASEGT come from the germline V gene. V lost 2 bases and J lost 2, with 18 bases in between. The CDR3 loop spans 17 amino acids. The chain recombines TRBV6-1 with TRBJ1-1; no clear D gene. The source material was PBMCs. The clonotype originates from a woman between 18 and 29 years old in good health and CMV-seronegative. CDR3 sequence (DNA): TGTGCCAGCAGTGAAAGGCCAGGTTCGTTCGGCAACACTGAAGCTTTCTTT. This encodes CASSERPGSFGNTEAFF.